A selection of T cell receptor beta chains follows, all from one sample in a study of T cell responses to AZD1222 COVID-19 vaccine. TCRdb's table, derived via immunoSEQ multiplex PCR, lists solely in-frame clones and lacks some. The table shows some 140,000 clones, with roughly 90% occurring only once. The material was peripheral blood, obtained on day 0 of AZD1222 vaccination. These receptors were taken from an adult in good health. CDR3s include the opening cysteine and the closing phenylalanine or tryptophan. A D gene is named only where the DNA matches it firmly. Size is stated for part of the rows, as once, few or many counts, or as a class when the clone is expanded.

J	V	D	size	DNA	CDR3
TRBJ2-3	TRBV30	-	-	TGTGCCTGGAGTGTAGGCGGTCAGGGGTCAAATACGCAGTATTTT	CAWSVGGQGSNTQYF
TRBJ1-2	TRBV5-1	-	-	TGCGCCAGCAGCTCCTCCGACGGACAGTTGGATGGCTACACCTTC	CASSSSDGQLDGYTF
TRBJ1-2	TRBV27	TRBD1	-	TGTGCCAGCAGTCGACAGGGGTATGGCTACACCTTC	CASSRQGYGYTF
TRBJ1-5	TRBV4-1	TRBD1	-	TGCGCCAGCAGCCCTACGACAGGGGGAAGATATCAGCCCCAGCATTTT	CASSPTTGGRYQPQHF
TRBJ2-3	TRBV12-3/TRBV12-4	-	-	TGTGCCAGCAGCCTCCTGGATACGCAGTATTTT	CASSLLDTQYF
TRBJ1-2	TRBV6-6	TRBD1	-	TGTGCCAGCAGTTACTCTGACAGGGGTCGTGGCTACACCTTC	CASSYSDRGRGYTF
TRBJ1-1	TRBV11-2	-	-	TGTGCCAGCAGCTTATCGGGTTCCACTGAAGCTTTCTTT	CASSLSGSTEAFF
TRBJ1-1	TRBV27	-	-	TGTGCCAGCAGTTTCCGGATATACGACAGTAACACTGAAGCTTTCTTT	CASSFRIYDSNTEAFF
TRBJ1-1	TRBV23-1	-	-	TGCGCCAGCAGTCAACCGATAAGCAGTGGCTTAGAGACTGAAGCTTTCTTT	CASSQPISSGLETEAFF
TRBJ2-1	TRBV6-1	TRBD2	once	TGTGCCAGCAGTGAAACGGGTAGCGGGTACAATGAGCAGTTCTTC	CASSETGSGYNEQFF
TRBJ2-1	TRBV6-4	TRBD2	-	TGTGCCAGCAGTGTTCTAGCGGGAGGGCCTGAGCAGTTCTTC	CASSVLAGGPEQFF
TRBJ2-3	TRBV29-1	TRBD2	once	TGCAGCGTTGGAGGGCTGGTAGCGGGAGACCGCGATACGCAGTATTTT	CSVGGLVAGDRDTQYF
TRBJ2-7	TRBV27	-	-	TGTGCCAGCAGTTTAGAAGGGACACGACCTACCGAGCAGTACTTC	CASSLEGTRPTEQYF
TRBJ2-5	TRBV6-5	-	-	TGTGCCAGCAGTTACCAGGGGAGGGAGACCCAGTACTTC	CASSYQGRETQYF
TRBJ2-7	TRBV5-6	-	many	TGTGCCAGCAGCTGGGAGGTTACGTCCTACGAGCAGTACTTC	CASSWEVTSYEQYF
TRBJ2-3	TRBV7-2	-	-	TGTGCCAGCAGCCTCGACTTCGGCACAGATACGCAGTATTTT	CASSLDFGTDTQYF
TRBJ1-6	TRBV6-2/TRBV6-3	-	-	TGTGCCAGCAGTTATCGAACAGGGCAAAGCTCACCCCTCCACTTT	CASSYRTGQSSPLHF
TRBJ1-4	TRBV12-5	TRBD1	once	TGTGCTAGTGGTTTACGACAGGGAGGAAATGAAAAACTGTTTTTT	CASGLRQGGNEKLFF
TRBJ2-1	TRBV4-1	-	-	TGCGCCAGCAGCCAAGTTACGGGTGGGAATGAGCAGTTCTTC	CASSQVTGGNEQFF
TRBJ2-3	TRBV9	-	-	TGTGCCAGCAGCGAACCCGGGACTCGGGATACGCAGTATTTT	CASSEPGTRDTQYF
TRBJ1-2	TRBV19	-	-	TGTGCCAGTAGTATCCATTCAGGGGACAACTGGGATGGCTACACCTTC	CASSIHSGDNWDGYTF
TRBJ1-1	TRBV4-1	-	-	TGCGCCAGCAGCCTGGACCCCCGCAGTTACTCACTGGGTTTCTTT	CASSLDPRSYSLGFF
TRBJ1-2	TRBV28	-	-	TGTGCCAGCAGCTCCGCGGACAAGAGCTATGGCTACACCTTC	CASSSADKSYGYTF
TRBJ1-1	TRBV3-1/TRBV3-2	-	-	TGTGCCAGCAGCCAAGAGGGGTGGAACACTGAAGCTTTCTTT	CASSQEGWNTEAFF
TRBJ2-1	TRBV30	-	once	TGTGCCTGGAGGACCCAATACAATGAGCAGTTCTTC	CAWRTQYNEQFF
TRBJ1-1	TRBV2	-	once	TGTGCCAGCAGTGAAGCTTACGGAGGGACTGAAGCTTTCTTT	CASSEAYGGTEAFF
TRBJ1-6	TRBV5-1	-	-	TGCGCCAGCAGCTTGGGGAGCTCCTATAATTCACCCCTCCACTTT	CASSLGSSYNSPLHF
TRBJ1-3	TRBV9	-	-	TGTGCCAGCAGCGTAACCGGCGCCCGGGGAAGGGGAAACACCATATATTTT	CASSVTGARGRGNTIYF
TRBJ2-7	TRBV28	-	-	TGTGCCAGCAGAACTACAGGGTCCTACGAGCAGTACTTC	CASRTTGSYEQYF
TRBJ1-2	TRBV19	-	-	TGTGCCAGTGCCTTGACAATACCCTATGGCTACACCTTC	CASALTIPYGYTF
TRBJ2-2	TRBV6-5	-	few	TGTGCCAGCAGTTACTCTAAGACCCCTATCGGGGAGCTGTTTTTT	CASSYSKTPIGELFF
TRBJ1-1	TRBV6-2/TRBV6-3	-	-	TGTGCCAGCAGTCCCTGGGAGAAACTGAACACTGAAGCTTTCTTT	CASSPWEKLNTEAFF
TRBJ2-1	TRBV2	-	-	TGTGCCAGCAGTGAGGGTCAGGTGGGCTCCTACAATGAGCAGTTCTTC	CASSEGQVGSYNEQFF
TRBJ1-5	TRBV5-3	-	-	TGTGCCAGAAGCTACACGGAGATTAGCAATCAGCCCCAGCATTTT	CARSYTEISNQPQHF
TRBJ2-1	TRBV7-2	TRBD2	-	TGTGCCAGCAGAAAGACTAGCGGGAGGGACAATGAGCAGTTCTTC	CASRKTSGRDNEQFF
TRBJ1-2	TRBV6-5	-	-	TGTGCCAGCAGGGCCCTAGGGGACTATGGCTACACCTTC	CASRALGDYGYTF
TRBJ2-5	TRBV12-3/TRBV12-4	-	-	TGTGCCAGCACCCTAGAAGAGACCCAGTACTTC	CASTLEETQYF
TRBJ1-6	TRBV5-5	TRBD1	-	TGTGCCAGCAGCCCGGACAGGGGGCACCTCCTTTTTAATTCACCCCTCCACTTT	CASSPDRGHLLFNSPLHF
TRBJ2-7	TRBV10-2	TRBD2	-	TGCGCCAGCTTAAGAGGAACGACTAGCGGGAGGGTTTCGTCCTACGAGCAGTACTTC	CASLRGTTSGRVSSYEQYF
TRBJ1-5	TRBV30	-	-	TGTGCCTGGAGTGGAGGGGGGAATCAGCCCCAGCATTTT	CAWSGGGNQPQHF
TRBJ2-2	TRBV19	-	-	TGTGCCAGTACCGTATGGAACACCGGGGAGCTGTTTTTT	CASTVWNTGELFF
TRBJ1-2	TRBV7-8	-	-	TGTGCCAGCAGCTTACCGTACGGTAGCACCTTC	CASSLPYGSTF
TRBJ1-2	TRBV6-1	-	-	TGTGCCAGCAGTGAGGGCGCCCTCGGTGGCTACACCTTC	CASSEGALGGYTF
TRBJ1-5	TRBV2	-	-	TGTGCCAGCAGTCTCCCCACAGGCCCCAATCAGCCCCAGCATTTT	CASSLPTGPNQPQHF
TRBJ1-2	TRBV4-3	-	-	TGCGCCAGCAGCCCGGGAACAACCTATGGCTACACCTTC	CASSPGTTYGYTF
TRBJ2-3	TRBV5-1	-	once	TGCGCCAGCAGCTTGAGTAGTCGGAAAGATACGCAGTATTTT	CASSLSSRKDTQYF